This T cell receptor (beta chain) was documented in a study of blood T cells in healthy people across ages. Next came a second PCR, run for about 7 to 12 cycles, which used a sample-barcoded 5' primer along with a J-beta primer mix. Every individual sample yielded 2.5 million or more paired-end reads (each containing CDR3). TCRdb analysed the 5' RACE reads with MiXCR anew, one entry per CDR3 protein. The sample lists around 2 million distinct CDR3 sequences, about two fifths occurring once. CDR3 length: 15 amino acids. The V gene end was trimmed by 3 bases and the J gene end by 8 bases; junction bases not matched to a gene: 8. The V gene's germline CDR1 is MGHRA and CDR2 YSYEKL. This clonotype was seen a few times. What it recognizes is unknown. Study findings and constraints: Any changes in expanded clonotypes were possibly confounded, as donor CMV status remained unknown. Researchers judged that diversity estimates from one million T cells fell short of true values. The long-lived group displayed more naive CD4+ cells, plus higher diversity, than the aged donors did.

This TCR came from a human donor in good health. V is TRBV4-1 and J is TRBJ2-1; TRBD2 matches at 9 bases. Sequencing was performed on blood. CDR3 amino acids: CASSHGTSMVYEQFF. The CDR3 region has the DNA TGCGCCAGCAGCCACGGGACTAGCATGGTCTATGAGCAGTTCTTC.